The 31 T cell receptor beta chains below were found in one sample sequenced in a study of T cells in Graves' hyperthyroidism and ophthalmopathy. Amplified regions were TCR beta CDR3 sequences from RNA transcripts. The HTBI set primed first-round TCR CDR3 RT-PCR. Each CDR3 protein is one row after TCRdb ran MiXCR on the multiplex PCR reads. The sample holds 450,000 to 550,000 distinct CDR3 sequences, around a quarter seen once. The sample consisted of blood. Every receptor here comes from a woman aged 25 to 39 with Graves' ophthalmopathy.

The chain uses TRBV24-1 and TRBJ2-7; 8 nucleotides agree with TRBD1. CDR1 and CDR2 from the germline V gene are KGHDR and SFDVKD. J was trimmed by 6 bases and V by 7 bases; bases with no gene match: 1. This CDR3 is 11 amino acids long. The CDR3 protein is CATRGQGEQYF. The CDR3 region has the DNA TGTGCCACCAGAGGACAGGGCGAGCAGTACTTC.

This clonotype appeared many times. An end of the junction does not agree with germline; a read error may underlie this. The chain uses TRBV7-2 and TRBJ2-4; TRBD1 aligns across 10 bases. The germline V gene encodes CDR1 SGHTA and CDR2 FQGNSA. The CDR3 spans 16 residues. DNA of the CDR3: TGTGCCAGCAGCTTAGCTAGTGGACAGGGGGAAAACATTAAGTACTTC. Protein: CASSLASGQGENIKYF.

This clonotype was counted a few times. This rearrangement joins TRBV6-1 to TRBJ2-7; D may correspond to TRBD1 or TRBD2 (5 bases each). The germline V gene encodes CDR1 MNHNS and CDR2 SASEGT. The CDR3 is made up of 15 amino acids. V was pared by 0 bases and J by 4 bases, with 13 bases between. The CDR3 nucleotides are TGTGCCAGCAGTGAAGCGTCCGGGGCCCCGTACGAGCAGTACTTC. This gives the protein CASSEASGAPYEQYF.

This clonotype was seen a handful of times. J is TRBJ2-7 and V is TRBV2; the match to TRBD2 covers 9 bases. Germline V gene data show CDR1 as SNHLY and CDR2 as FYNNEI. The CDR3 runs 15 residues. The junction had 3 bases not matched to a gene; V was cut back by 1 base and J by 2 bases. The CDR3 protein is CASSEGLAETYEQYF. As DNA, the CDR3 is TGTGCCAGCAGTGAAGGACTAGCGGAAACCTACGAGCAGTACTTC.

This clonotype has at least ten counts. This sequence joins TRBV20-1 and TRBJ1-1; no clear D. Germline loops: CDR1 DFQATT, CDR2 SNEGSKA (reference sequence). The V end was cut by 2 bases, the J end by 5 bases, with 6 bases between. CDR3 length: 11 residues. The CDR3 here is CSARLGTEAFF. The CDR3 DNA sequence: TGCAGTGCTAGATTGGGAACTGAAGCTTTCTTT.

This chain uses TRBV28 with TRBJ2-6; TRBD1 agrees at 10 bases. The CDR3 is 16 residues long. In germline, CDR1 is MDHEN, CDR2 SYDVKM. V was pared by 9 bases and J by 0 bases, with 5 bases of the junction left unmatched. The CDR3 sequence is CASGTGELSGANVLTF. The CDR3, as DNA: TGTGCCAGTGGGACAGGGGAACTCTCTGGGGCCAACGTCCTGACTTTC.

The table lists this clonotype with many counts. The chain carries TRBV11-2 and TRBJ1-5, with 8 bases lining up with TRBD1. CDR3 size: 15 residues. Looked up from germline, CDR1 is SGHAT and CDR2 is FQNNGV. V lost 4 bases and J lost 7; bases outside the gene matches: 9. CDR3 in DNA: TGTGCCAGCAGCTCAGGGGGCAGTCCGGGACAGCCCCAGCATTTT. Translation: CASSSGGSPGQPQHF.

This clonotype has a handful of counts. The CDR3 coding sequence is TGTGCCAGCGGGGTTAGCGGGGAGCTGTTTTTT. Amino acid sequence: CASGVSGELFF. This chain links TRBV2 with TRBJ2-2, with D unresolved. Trimming shortened V by 8 bases and J by 7 bases, and 8 bases separated the two germline ends. Germline CDR1 reads SNHLY; CDR2 reads FYNNEI. The CDR3 runs to 11 residues.

The genes are TRBV20-1 and TRBJ1-1; D gene ambiguous. The CDR3 has 12 amino acids. V lost 6 bases to trimming and J lost 1 base, with 9 bases between them. Germline V gene lookup returns CDR1 DFQATT and CDR2 SNEGSKA (reference sequence). As DNA, the CDR3 is TGCAGTGCAAAGGACTGGAACACTGAAGCTTTCTTT. Protein sequence: CSAKDWNTEAFF.

This clonotype was seen many times. The chain joins TRBV20-1 to TRBJ2-7; 9 bases match TRBD2. CDR1 is DFQATT, CDR2 SNEGSKA, per germline (reference sequence). The CDR3 covers 13 residues. V was pared by 6 bases and J by 3 bases, with 6 bases of the junction left unmatched. The CDR3 DNA is TGCAGTGCCAGGGCGGGGGGGCTCTACGAGCAGTACTTC. Its protein is CSARAGGLYEQYF.

This clonotype was observed at least ten times. Sequence at one end of the junction differs from germline and may be a read error. J is TRBJ1-1 and V is TRBV5-1; a weak D match, TRBD1 (6 bases). The germline gives CDR1 SGHRS, CDR2 YFSETQ. The CDR3 extends over 13 amino acids. The CDR3 DNA reads TGTGCCAGCAGTTTGGAGGGGGGCACTGAAGCTTTCTTT. It encodes CASSLEGGTEAFF.

CDR3: CASSHQTISAYEQYF. The CDR3 region has the DNA TGTGCCAGCAGCCACCAGACTATATCCGCCTACGAGCAGTACTTC. The rearrangement joins TRBV11-2 to TRBJ2-7; D is possibly TRBD2 (5 bases). Germline V gene lookup returns CDR1 SGHAT and CDR2 FQNNGV. The CDR3 is 15 amino acids. V lost 5 bases and J 2 bases, leaving 16 bases between the germline ends.

This clonotype was seen ten or more times. This chain joins TRBV25-1 and TRBJ1-1; 9 positions agree with TRBD1. CDR3 length: 16 amino acids. The V gene end was trimmed by 2 bases and the J gene end by 0 bases; junction bases not matched to a gene: 4. CDR1 is MGHDK and CDR2 is SYGVNS in the germline V gene. Here the CDR3 DNA reads TGTGCCAGCAGTGAACCTGGGACAGGGCTGAACACTGAAGCTTTCTTT. Its protein product is CASSEPGTGLNTEAFF.

At least ten counts were recorded for this clonotype. The chain employs TRBV27 and TRBJ2-7; the match to TRBD1 covers 10 bases. With 8 bases clipped from V and 6 bases from J, the junction kept 7 bases outside the gene matches. From germline, CDR1 is MNHEY and CDR2 SMNVEV (reference sequence). There are 13 residues in the CDR3. Here the CDR3 DNA reads TGTGCCAGCGGCCGGGACAGGGGTGGCGAGCAGTACTTC. It encodes CASGRDRGGEQYF.

This chain links TRBV12-3 or TRBV12-4 with TRBJ1-1; D unclear. The CDR3 sequence is 15 residues long. With 6 bases removed from V and 5 bases from J, the gap between germline ends came to 19 bases. Here the CDR3 reads CASRPGRTSETEAFF. In DNA form, the CDR3 reads TGTGCCAGCAGACCCGGACGGACCTCGGAGACTGAAGCTTTCTTT.

The rearrangement links TRBV6-1 to TRBJ1-5; tentatively, D is TRBD1 (6 bases). Trimming took off 6 bases at V and 6 bases at J, with 12 bases between the two ends. This CDR3 contains 13 residues. CDR1 is MNHNS and CDR2 is SASEGT in the germline V gene. CDR3 residues: CASRRGGGQPQHF. CDR3 sequence (DNA): TGTGCCAGCAGACGGGGGGGCGGTCAGCCCCAGCATTTT.

This clonotype was seen ten or more times. This chain uses TRBV12-3 or TRBV12-4 with TRBJ1-1; the D is unclear. CDR3 length: 13 residues. V lost 5 bases to trimming and J lost 0 bases, with 7 bases between them. The CDR3 sequence is CASSDTMNTEAFF. For the CDR3, the DNA is TGTGCCAGCAGTGACACGATGAACACTGAAGCTTTCTTT.

The chain links TRBV6-1 to TRBJ1-2; D remains ambiguous. CDR1 is MNHNS, CDR2 SASEGT, per germline. The CDR3 spans 12 residues. The V gene lost 6 bases and the J gene lost 7 bases, with 12 bases spanning the gap. CDR3: CASRTLSGGYTF. CDR3 nucleotide sequence: TGTGCCAGCAGAACTCTCAGCGGTGGCTACACCTTC.

This clonotype has a count of ten or more. V usage is TRBV6-1 and J usage is TRBJ2-5, with D possibly TRBD2 on 6 matching bases. CDR1 and CDR2 from the germline V gene are MNHNS and SASEGT. This CDR3 is built from 16 residues. With 3 bases removed from V and 0 bases from J, the gap between germline ends came to 14 bases. CDR3 coding DNA: TGTGCCAGCAGTGAGGACTACGCCTCGTACCAAGAGACCCAGTACTTC. This encodes CASSEDYASYQETQYF.

This clonotype was detected a few times. The CDR3: CASFIGSEAFF. Here the CDR3 DNA reads TGTGCCAGCTTTATTGGTTCTGAAGCTTTCTTT. The chain combines TRBV6-1 with TRBJ1-1; D is unresolved. Trimming cost V 8 bases and J 6 bases, with 10 bases left between them. Per germline, CDR1 MNHNS and CDR2 SASEGT. The CDR3 totals 11 residues.

This clonotype was seen at least ten times. This chain connects TRBV7-8 to TRBJ2-7; D may be TRBD1 (5 bases). The CDR3 is 14 amino acids. Germline CDR1 reads SGHVS; CDR2 reads FQNEAQ. Trimming removed 8 bases at V and 5 bases at J, with 19 bases between. In DNA form, the CDR3 reads TGTGCCAGCCGAAGGGGTAGGGGAAGGGACGAGCAGTACTTC. The encoded protein is CASRRGRGRDEQYF.

This clonotype was counted only a few times. The chain combines TRBV11-1 with TRBJ2-7, with 9 positions matching TRBD1. There are 16 residues in the CDR3. V dropped 5 bases and J dropped 0; count of bases not matched to a gene: 8. CDR1 and CDR2 from the germline V gene are SGHAT and FQDESV (reference sequence). The CDR3 DNA reads as TGTGCCAGCAGCGTAACACAGGGGGCCCGCTCCTACGAGCAGTACTTC. It is translated as CASSVTQGARSYEQYF.

This clonotype was seen repeatedly, ten times or more. The chain uses TRBV11-2 and TRBJ2-3; weak D call: TRBD2 (6 bases). The CDR3 is made up of 16 amino acids. The germline V gene has CDR1 SGHAT and CDR2 FQNNGV. The germline V and J ends were trimmed by 4 bases and 0 bases, with 14 bases remaining between them. The CDR3 bases are TGTGCCAGCAGCTCGCCTGGCGGGGCTAGCACAGATACGCAGTATTTT. It encodes CASSSPGGASTDTQYF.

The sample holds one count of this clonotype. The genes are TRBV6-5 and TRBJ2-5; TRBD1 might be the D (6 bases). CDR3 length equals 15 residues. V lost 4 bases and J 2 bases, leaving 14 bases between the germline ends. The germline gives CDR1 MNHEY, CDR2 SVGAGI. The CDR3 nucleotides are TGTGCCAGCAGTTTCCCCCAACAGGGTCAAGAGACCCAGTACTTC. It specifies CASSFPQQGQETQYF.

This clonotype came up many times. The rearrangement joins TRBV6-1 to TRBJ1-1; D is unresolved. V lost 1 base, J lost 1 base, and 7 bases lay in between. From germline, CDR1 is MNHNS and CDR2 SASEGT. The CDR3 loop spans 14 amino acids. CDR3 in amino acids: CASSEEWRNTEAFF. In nucleotides, the CDR3 is TGTGCCAGCAGTGAAGAGTGGCGGAACACTGAAGCTTTCTTT.

This clonotype occurred many times. V is TRBV20-1 and J is TRBJ2-7; D is unresolved. The V end lost 1 base, the J end lost 7 bases, and 14 bases lay between the germline ends. This CDR3 contains 13 residues. The V gene's germline CDR1 is DFQATT and CDR2 SNEGSKA (reference sequence). The DNA for the CDR3 is TGCAGTGCTAGAGCACAAGTTCCCGCGGAGCAGTACTTC. Translation gives CSARAQVPAEQYF.

This clonotype occurred many times. The CDR3 bases are TGTGCCAGCAGCACCCATTATAAAGGACAGGGGAGGGAGCAGTACTTC. Amino acid sequence: CASSTHYKGQGREQYF. The chain is built from TRBV7-8 and TRBJ2-7, with 9 bases matching TRBD1. Germline CDR1 and CDR2: SGHVS and FQNEAQ. The CDR3 has 16 amino acids. V shed 5 bases, J shed 7 bases, and the junction held 15 bases outside the gene matches. The whole variable domain, remainder taken from reference TRBV7-8 and TRBJ2-7, is GAGVSQSPRYKVAKRGQDVALRCDPISGHVSLFWYQQALGQGPEFLTYFQNEAQLDKSGLPSDRFFAERPEGSVSTLKIQRTQQEDSAVYLCASSTHYKGQGREQYFGPGTRLTVT.

The V and J genes are TRBV7-9 and TRBJ1-6; TRBD1 might be the D (6 bases). The CDR3 extends over 15 amino acids. V lost 2 bases and J lost 5, with 10 bases in between. Germline V CDR1 and CDR2: SEHNR, FQNEAQ (reference sequence). The CDR3 coding sequence is TGTGCCAGCAGCTTAAGGGACAATAATAATTCACCCCTCCACTTT. It codes for CASSLRDNNNSPLHF.

This clonotype has only a few counts. The chain joins TRBV20-1 to TRBJ2-1, with TRBD2 identical over 9 bases. Trimming at V came to 1 base and at J to 9 bases, leaving 13 bases not matched to a gene. CDR1 is DFQATT, CDR2 SNEGSKA, per germline (reference sequence). The CDR3 runs 16 residues. The CDR3 loop reads CSARALASGVGGEQFF. The CDR3 DNA is TGCAGTGCTAGAGCCCTGGCTAGCGGGGTGGGGGGTGAGCAGTTCTTC.

The chain has TRBV7-3 and TRBJ1-5, with 9 bases matching TRBD1. V shed 4 bases, J shed 8 bases, and the junction held 9 bases outside the gene matches. This CDR3 comprises 15 residues. Germline V lookup: CDR1 SGHTA, CDR2 FQGTGA. The DNA of the CDR3 is TGTGCCAGCAGCTCCCCCGGGACAGGGTATGAGCCCCAGCATTTT. Translated: CASSSPGTGYEPQHF.

In its sample, this clonotype was seen many times. The J gene is TRBJ2-7, the V gene TRBV6-2 or TRBV6-3; TRBD2 might be the D (5 bases). This CDR3 has 16 amino acids. In germline, CDR1 is MNHEY, CDR2 SVGEGT. Trimming left V 2 bases short and J 4 bases short, with 18 bases between. CDR3: CASSYAGRLQAYEQYF. CDR3 nucleotides: TGTGCCAGCAGTTACGCTGGGAGACTGCAAGCATACGAGCAGTACTTC.